The clone carrying this T cell receptor (beta chain) occurred many times. Germline CDR1 DFQATT, CDR2 SNEGSKA (reference sequence). The ends were cut back, 2 bases at V and 7 bases at J, with 18 bases in the middle. The CDR3 length is 14 residues. The sample originates from a study of early T cells in non-severe SARS-CoV-2 infection. MiXCR, run by TCRdb on the 5' RACE reads, gives a single entry per CDR3 protein. There are 50,000 to 55,000 distinct CDR3 sequences in the sample; more than 9% occur only once, and 3.5% to 5% lies in the top ten. This chain connects TRBV20-1 to TRBJ2-7; D not certain. The sample was whole blood. The sequence was obtained from an adult who was a healthcare worker with PCR-confirmed SARS-CoV-2 infection or an uninfected control (not recorded which). CDR3 bases: TGCAGTGCTAGATTAGACGGGTCTACGAGAGAGCAGTACTTC. Translated, it gives CSARLDGSTREQYF.